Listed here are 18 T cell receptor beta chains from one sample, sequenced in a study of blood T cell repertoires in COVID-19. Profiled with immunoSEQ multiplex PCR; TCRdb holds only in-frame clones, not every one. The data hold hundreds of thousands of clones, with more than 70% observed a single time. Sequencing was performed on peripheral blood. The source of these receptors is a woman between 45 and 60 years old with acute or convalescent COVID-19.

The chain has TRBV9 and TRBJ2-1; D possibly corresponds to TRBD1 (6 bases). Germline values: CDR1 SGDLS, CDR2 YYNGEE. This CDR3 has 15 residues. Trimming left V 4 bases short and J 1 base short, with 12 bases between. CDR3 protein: CASSLQGGSYNEQFF. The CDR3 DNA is TGTGCCAGCAGCTTACAGGGTGGATCCTACAATGAGCAGTTCTTC.

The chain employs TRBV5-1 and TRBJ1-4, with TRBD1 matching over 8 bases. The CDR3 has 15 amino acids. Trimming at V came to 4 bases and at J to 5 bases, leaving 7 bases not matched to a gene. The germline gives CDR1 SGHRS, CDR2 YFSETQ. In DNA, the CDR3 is TGCGCCAGCAGCCAGGGACAGGCGCGAAATGAAAAACTGTTTTTT. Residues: CASSQGQARNEKLFF.

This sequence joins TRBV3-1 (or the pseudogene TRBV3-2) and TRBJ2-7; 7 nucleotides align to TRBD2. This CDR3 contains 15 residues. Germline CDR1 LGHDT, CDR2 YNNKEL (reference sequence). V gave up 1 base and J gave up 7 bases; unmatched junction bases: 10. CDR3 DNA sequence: TGTGCCAGCAGCCAAGCGGGAGGTGGGTACGGGGAGCAGTACTTC. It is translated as CASSQAGGGYGEQYF.

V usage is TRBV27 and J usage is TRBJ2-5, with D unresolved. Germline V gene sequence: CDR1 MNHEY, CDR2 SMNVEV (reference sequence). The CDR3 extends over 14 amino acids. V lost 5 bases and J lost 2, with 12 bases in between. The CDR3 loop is CASSRPGRQETQYF. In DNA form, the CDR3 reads TGTGCCAGCAGTAGGCCAGGAAGGCAAGAGACCCAGTACTTC.

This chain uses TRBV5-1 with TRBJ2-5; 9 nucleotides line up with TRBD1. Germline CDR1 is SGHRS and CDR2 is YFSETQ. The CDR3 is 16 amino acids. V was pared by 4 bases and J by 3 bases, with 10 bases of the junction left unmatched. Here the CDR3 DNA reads TGCGCCAGCAGCCCCGGACAGGGGAAGGGCGAAGAGACCCAGTACTTC. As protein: CASSPGQGKGEETQYF.

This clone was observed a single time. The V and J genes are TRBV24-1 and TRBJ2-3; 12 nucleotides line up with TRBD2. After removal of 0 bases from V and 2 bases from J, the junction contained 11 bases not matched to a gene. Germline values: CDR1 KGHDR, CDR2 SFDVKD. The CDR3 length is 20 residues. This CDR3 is CATSDLLWTSGMIDTDTQYF. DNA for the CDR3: TGTGCCACCAGTGATTTGCTTTGGACTAGCGGGATGATTGACACAGATACGCAGTATTTT.

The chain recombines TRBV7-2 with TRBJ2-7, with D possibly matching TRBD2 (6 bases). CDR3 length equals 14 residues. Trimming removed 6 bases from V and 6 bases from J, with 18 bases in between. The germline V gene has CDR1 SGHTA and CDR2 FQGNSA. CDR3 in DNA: TGTGCCAGCAGTCCCGGGACTTTTCTTGGCGAGCAGTACTTC. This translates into CASSPGTFLGEQYF.

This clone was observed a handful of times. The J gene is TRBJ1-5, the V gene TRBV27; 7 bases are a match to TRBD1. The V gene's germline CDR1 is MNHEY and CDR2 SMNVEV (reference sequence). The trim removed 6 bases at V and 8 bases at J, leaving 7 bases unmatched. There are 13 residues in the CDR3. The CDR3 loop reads CASSLQGSEPQHF. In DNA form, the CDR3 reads TGTGCCAGCAGCTTACAGGGGTCCGAGCCCCAGCATTTT.

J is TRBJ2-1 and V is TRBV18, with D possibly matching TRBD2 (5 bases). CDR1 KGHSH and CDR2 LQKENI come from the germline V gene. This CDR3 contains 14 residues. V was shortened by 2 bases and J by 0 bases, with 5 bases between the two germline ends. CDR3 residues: CASSPGSSYNEQFF. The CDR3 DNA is TGTGCCAGCTCACCAGGGAGCTCCTACAATGAGCAGTTCTTC.

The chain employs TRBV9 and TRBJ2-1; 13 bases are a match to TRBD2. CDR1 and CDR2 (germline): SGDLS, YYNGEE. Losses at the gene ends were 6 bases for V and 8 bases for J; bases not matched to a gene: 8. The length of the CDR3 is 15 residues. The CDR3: CASNYGGLAGYEQFF. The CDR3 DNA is TGTGCCAGCAATTACGGGGGACTAGCGGGATATGAGCAGTTCTTC.

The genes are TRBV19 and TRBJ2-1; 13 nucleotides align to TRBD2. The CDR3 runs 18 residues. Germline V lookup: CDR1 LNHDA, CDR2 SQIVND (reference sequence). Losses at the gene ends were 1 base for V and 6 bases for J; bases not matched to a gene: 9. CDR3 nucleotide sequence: TGTGCCAGTAGTATAGGGGGCCAAACTAGCGGGAGGGCCAATGAGCAGTTCTTC. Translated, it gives CASSIGGQTSGRANEQFF.

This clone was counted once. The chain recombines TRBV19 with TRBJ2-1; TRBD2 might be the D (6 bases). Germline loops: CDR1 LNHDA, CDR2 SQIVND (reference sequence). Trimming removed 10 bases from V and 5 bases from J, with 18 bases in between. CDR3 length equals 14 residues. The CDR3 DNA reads TGTGCCACCTCCGGGACTTGGAAAGACAATGAGCAGTTCTTC. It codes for CATSGTWKDNEQFF.

The CDR3 is CASSYYDTRPNEQYF. DNA for the CDR3: TGTGCCAGCAGTTACTATGATACCCGCCCTAACGAGCAGTACTTC. This chain links TRBV6-5 with TRBJ2-7; D unresolved. The V gene lost 1 base and the J gene lost 5 bases, with 15 bases spanning the gap. This CDR3 spans 15 amino acids. CDR1 MNHEY and CDR2 SVGAGI come from the germline V gene.

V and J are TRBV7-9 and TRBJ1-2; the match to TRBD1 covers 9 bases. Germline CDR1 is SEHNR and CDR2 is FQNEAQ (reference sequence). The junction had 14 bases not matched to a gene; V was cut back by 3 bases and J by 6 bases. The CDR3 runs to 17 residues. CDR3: CASSFFPKRDRVHGYTF. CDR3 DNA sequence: TGTGCCAGCAGCTTCTTTCCCAAGAGGGACAGGGTACATGGCTACACCTTC.

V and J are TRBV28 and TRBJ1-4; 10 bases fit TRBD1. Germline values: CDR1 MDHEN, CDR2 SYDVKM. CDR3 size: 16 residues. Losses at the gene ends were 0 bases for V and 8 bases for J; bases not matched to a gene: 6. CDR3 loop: CASSLWGQGLKEKLFF. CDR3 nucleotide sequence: TGTGCCAGCAGTTTATGGGGACAGGGGTTAAAGGAAAAACTGTTTTTT.

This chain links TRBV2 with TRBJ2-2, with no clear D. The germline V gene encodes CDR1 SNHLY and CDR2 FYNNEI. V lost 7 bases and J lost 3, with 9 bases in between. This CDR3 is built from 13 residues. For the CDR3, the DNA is TGTGCCAGCAACCAACAAGACACCGGGGAGCTGTTTTTT. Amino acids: CASNQQDTGELFF. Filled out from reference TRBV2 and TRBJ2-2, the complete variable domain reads EPEVTQTPSHQVTQMGQEVILRCVPISNHLYFYWYRQILGQKVEFLVSFYNNEISEKSEIFDDQFSVERPDGSNFTLKIRSTKLEDSAMYFCASNQQDTGELFFGEGSRLTVL.

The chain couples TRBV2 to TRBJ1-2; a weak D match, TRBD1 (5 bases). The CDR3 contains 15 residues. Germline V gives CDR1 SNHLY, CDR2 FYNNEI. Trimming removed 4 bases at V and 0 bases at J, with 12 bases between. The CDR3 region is CASSASTRANYGYTF. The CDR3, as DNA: TGTGCCAGCAGTGCGAGTACCAGGGCTAACTATGGCTACACCTTC. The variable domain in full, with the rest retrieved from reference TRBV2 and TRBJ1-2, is EPEVTQTPSHQVTQMGQEVILRCVPISNHLYFYWYRQILGQKVEFLVSFYNNEISEKSEIFDDQFSVERPDGSNFTLKIRSTKLEDSAMYFCASSASTRANYGYTFGSGTRLTVV.

In nucleotides, the CDR3 is TGTGCCAGCAGTCCCGGGACAGGGGAATACGAGCAGTACTTC. It specifies CASSPGTGEYEQYF. The chain has TRBV27 and TRBJ2-7; 10 positions match TRBD1. Unmatched junction bases numbered 5, after V lost 5 bases and J lost 4 bases. Germline V gene data show CDR1 as MNHEY and CDR2 as SMNVEV (reference sequence). The CDR3 runs 14 residues.